Listed here are 23 T cell receptor beta chains from one sample, sequenced in a study of blood T cell repertoires in COVID-19. Some clones are missing from TCRdb's copy, which holds only in-frame ones; the method was immunoSEQ multiplex PCR. The table lists 200,000 to 250,000 clones, around 86% of them singletons. The sequencing sample was made of peripheral blood. The receptors shown here come from a woman aged 25-40 years who had recovered from COVID-19.

This sequence joins TRBV7-2 and TRBJ2-1; D is possibly TRBD2 (5 bases). Deletions cut 5 bases from V and 6 bases from J, with 11 bases between. The CDR3 runs 13 residues. Germline-derived CDR1 and CDR2 are SGHTA and FQGNSA. The CDR3 loop reads CASSPPGSNEQFF. The CDR3 DNA sequence: TGTGCCAGCAGCCCACCGGGGAGCAATGAGCAGTTCTTC. Using reference TRBV7-2 and TRBJ2-1 for the parts outside the CDR3, the full variable domain is GAGVSQSPSNKVTEKGKDVELRCDPISGHTALYWYRQSLGQGLEFLIYFQGNSAPDKSGLPSDRFSAERTGGSVSTLTIQRTQQEDSAVYLCASSPPGSNEQFFGPGTRLTVL.

The rearrangement uses TRBV29-1 and TRBJ1-1; D is possibly TRBD1 (6 bases). The germline CDR1 and CDR2 sequences are SQVTM and ANQGSEA. CDR3 length equals 15 residues. The ends were cut back, 4 bases at V and 0 bases at J, with 15 bases in the middle. The DNA for the CDR3 is TGCAGCGTTGCGGTCGGGGGGCCGATGAACACTGAAGCTTTCTTT. This codes for CSVAVGGPMNTEAFF.

The rearrangement uses TRBV5-1 and TRBJ2-1; 12 bases are a match to TRBD2. The length of the CDR3 is 16 residues. J was trimmed by 7 bases and V by 5 bases; bases with no gene match: 10. Germline V gene data show CDR1 as SGHRS and CDR2 as YFSETQ. This chain's CDR3 is CASSKRLAGAKNEQFF. CDR3 coding DNA: TGCGCCAGCAGTAAACGACTAGCGGGGGCGAAGAATGAGCAGTTCTTC.

This clone has more than one count but fewer than ten. The chain employs TRBV6-5 and TRBJ1-1; D remains ambiguous. The V gene lost 5 bases and the J gene lost 5 bases, with 18 bases spanning the gap. Germline CDR1 reads MNHEY; CDR2 reads SVGAGI. The length of the CDR3 is 15 residues. The CDR3 protein is CASSPSLGRITEAFF. DNA of the CDR3: TGTGCCAGCAGTCCCTCCCTGGGGAGGATAACTGAAGCTTTCTTT.

V is TRBV19 and J is TRBJ1-2; D not certain. Per the germline V gene, CDR1 is LNHDA and CDR2 is SQIVND (reference sequence). The ends were cut back, 7 bases at V and 4 bases at J, with 16 bases in the middle. The CDR3 extends over 14 amino acids. In nucleotides, the CDR3 is TGTGCCAGTACTCCTACCCGGGTCTCCTATGGCTACACCTTC. Translation: CASTPTRVSYGYTF.

The chain uses TRBV18 and TRBJ1-6, with 7 bases identical to TRBD1. V lost 4 bases to trimming and J lost 4 bases; unmatched junction nucleotides: 1. Per the germline V gene, CDR1 is KGHSH and CDR2 is LQKENI. The CDR3 spans 14 residues. The CDR3 region is CASSRDSYNSPLHF. The CDR3 DNA reads as TGTGCCAGCTCACGGGACAGTTATAATTCACCCCTCCACTTT.

J is TRBJ1-2 and V is TRBV12-3 or TRBV12-4; D unclear. Trimming cost V 9 bases and J 1 base, with 6 bases left between them. The CDR3 is made up of 11 amino acids. The CDR3 DNA is TGTGCCAGTCATTTTAACTATGGCTACACCTTC. It encodes CASHFNYGYTF.

The V and J genes are TRBV14 and TRBJ2-7; D might be TRBD2 (5 bases). The CDR3 covers 13 residues. The V and J ends lost 4 bases and 7 bases respectively, with 14 bases between them. Germline CDR1 SGHDN, CDR2 FVKESK. The CDR3 is CASSPSGWGEQYF. CDR3 coding DNA: TGTGCCAGCAGCCCGTCGGGGTGGGGAGAGCAGTACTTC.

The CDR3 coding sequence is TGTGCCATCAGAGAGGACAGGGGATCAGGAAACACCATATATTTT. Translating gives CAIREDRGSGNTIYF. This sequence joins TRBV10-3 and TRBJ1-3; 9 nucleotides line up with TRBD1. The CDR3 has 15 residues. V dropped 6 bases and J dropped 4; count of bases not matched to a gene: 7. Per the germline V gene, CDR1 is ENHRY and CDR2 is SYGVKD.

The chain recombines TRBV18 with TRBJ1-5; D not resolved. The CDR3 is 16 residues long. V was trimmed by 3 bases and J by 2 bases, leaving 14 bases between them. The germline gives CDR1 KGHSH, CDR2 LQKENI. In DNA form, the CDR3 reads TGTGCCAGCTCACCTCTTGGAGGGTGGGGCAATCAGCCCCAGCATTTT. This codes for CASSPLGGWGNQPQHF.

V usage is TRBV5-1 and J usage is TRBJ2-1; possibly TRBD2 for D (7 bases). Trimming removed 3 bases from V and 4 bases from J, with 17 bases in between. Germline V gene sequence: CDR1 SGHRS, CDR2 YFSETQ. This CDR3 spans 16 amino acids. This chain's CDR3 is CASSWNAGAEYNEQFF. Here the CDR3 DNA reads TGCGCCAGCAGCTGGAATGCGGGGGCCGAATACAATGAGCAGTTCTTC.

This chain joins TRBV6-2 or TRBV6-3 and TRBJ1-1; D is ambiguous. The CDR3 extends over 13 amino acids. Germline values: CDR1 MNHEY, CDR2 SVGEGT. V lost 6 bases to trimming and J lost 6 bases, with 14 bases between them. The CDR3 loop reads CASSPRYMAEAFF. The CDR3 DNA reads TGTGCCAGCAGCCCCCGCTATATGGCTGAAGCTTTCTTT.

The chain couples TRBV7-6 to TRBJ1-2; D is possibly TRBD1 (6 bases). The ends were cut back, 8 bases at V and 2 bases at J, with 21 bases in the middle. The germline gives CDR1 SGHVS, CDR2 FNYEAQ. The CDR3 has 16 residues. The CDR3 here is CASGPGPDRTNYGYTF. The CDR3 DNA sequence: TGTGCCAGCGGCCCTGGACCGGACAGAACGAACTATGGCTACACCTTC.

The chain couples TRBV29-1 to TRBJ1-1; TRBD1 matches 10 bases. Germline values: CDR1 SQVTM, CDR2 ANQGSEA. Trimming took 4 bases from V and 6 from J; bases not matched to a gene: 8. CDR3 length: 14 residues. The CDR3 nucleotides read TGCAGCGTTGGACAGGGGGCGTCTTCGGCTGAAGCTTTCTTT. Its translation is CSVGQGASSAEAFF.

The chain is built from TRBV4-3 and TRBJ2-1; TRBD2 aligns across 12 bases. CDR1 is LGHNA and CDR2 is YSLEER in the germline V gene. V trimming: 5 bases; J trimming: 6 bases; junction bases outside the gene matches: 5. This CDR3 spans 15 amino acids. The CDR3 protein is CASSFLAGGPNEQFF. The CDR3 bases are TGCGCCAGCAGCTTCCTAGCGGGGGGGCCCAATGAGCAGTTCTTC.

The chain combines TRBV12-3 or TRBV12-4 with TRBJ1-1; D is ambiguous. The CDR3 has 12 residues. Trimming removed 3 bases at V and 7 bases at J, with 9 bases between. The CDR3 nucleotides read TGTGCCAGCAGTTTCAATGGCTTTGAAGCTTTCTTT. Protein: CASSFNGFEAFF.

The rearrangement joins TRBV5-1 to TRBJ2-5, with 7 positions matching TRBD2. The CDR3 covers 15 residues. Germline V gene data show CDR1 as SGHRS and CDR2 as YFSETQ. Germline trimming cut 3 bases from V and 5 bases from J; bases unmatched to any gene: 10. In DNA form, the CDR3 reads TGCGCCAGCAGCTCTCCTAGCGGTCTCGGGGAGACCCAGTACTTC. Translating it yields CASSSPSGLGETQYF.

This rearrangement joins TRBV7-6 to TRBJ2-3; TRBD2 aligns across 7 bases. The CDR3 runs 17 residues. V lost 4 bases, J lost 1 base, and 11 bases stayed unmatched. Germline-derived CDR1 and CDR2 are SGHVS and FNYEAQ. The CDR3 nucleotides are TGTGCCAGCAGCTCCACCGGGGGGAAGACCCGCACAGATACGCAGTATTTT. Protein: CASSSTGGKTRTDTQYF.

The genes are TRBV18 and TRBJ2-7, with 9 bases fitting TRBD1. This CDR3 contains 14 residues. The V segment lost 6 bases and the J segment 1 base; nucleotides outside the gene matches: 4. Germline V lookup: CDR1 KGHSH, CDR2 LQKENI. The CDR3 DNA is TGTGCCAGCTCGACCGGGACAGGGTCCTACGAGCAGTACTTC. This sequence encodes CASSTGTGSYEQYF.

The rearrangement uses TRBV6-5 and TRBJ1-3; D unclear. V dropped 0 bases and J dropped 4 bases, with 4 bases sitting between them. The CDR3 totals 13 residues. CDR1 and CDR2 (germline): MNHEY, SVGAGI. The CDR3 nucleotides are TGTGCCAGCAGTTACTCGGCAGGAAACACCATATATTTT. The encoded protein is CASSYSAGNTIYF.

This clone was seen only once. This rearrangement joins TRBV4-2 to TRBJ1-6; D remains ambiguous. This CDR3 comprises 17 residues. Germline V gene lookup returns CDR1 LGHNA and CDR2 YNFKEQ. The V gene lost 0 bases and the J gene lost 0 bases, with 9 bases spanning the gap. The CDR3 is CASSQDPRSSYNSPLHF. The CDR3 DNA reads as TGTGCCAGCAGCCAAGATCCCCGGAGCTCCTATAATTCACCCCTCCACTTT.

The rearrangement links TRBV2 to TRBJ2-1; D is uncertain. CDR1 and CDR2 (germline): SNHLY, FYNNEI. Trimming removed 3 bases from V and 3 bases from J, with 12 bases in between. The CDR3 is 15 amino acids. The CDR3 sequence is CASSDSIENYNEQFF. The CDR3 region has the DNA TGTGCCAGCAGTGATTCTATTGAGAACTACAATGAGCAGTTCTTC.

In the case of this clone: Other DNA sequences in the sample encode the same CDR3. The chain's CDR3 is CASSEAGGYNQPQHF. CDR3 sequence (DNA): TGTGCCAGCAGTGAAGCCGGGGGTTACAATCAGCCCCAGCATTTT. The chain uses TRBV6-1 and TRBJ1-5; D may be TRBD1 (5 bases). In germline, CDR1 is MNHNS, CDR2 SASEGT. V lost 0 bases and J 3 bases, leaving 9 bases between the germline ends. This CDR3 is built from 15 residues.